The 13 T cell receptor beta chains below were found in one sample sequenced in a study of cytomegalovirus exposure and HLA in healthy donors. Profiled with immunoSEQ multiplex PCR; TCRdb holds only in-frame clones, not every one. Of 150,000 to 200,000 clones in the sample, roughly 86% were seen once. The specimen sequenced was PBMCs. The receptors derive from a man aged 25 to 40 in good health and CMV-seropositive.

The V and J genes are TRBV2 and TRBJ2-2; D is ambiguous. Trimming removed 3 bases from V and 2 bases from J, with 10 bases in between. CDR3 length: 15 residues. Germline CDR1 is SNHLY and CDR2 is FYNNEI. The CDR3 sequence is CASSDEGINTGELFF. The CDR3 nucleotides are TGTGCCAGCAGTGACGAAGGGATTAACACCGGGGAGCTGTTTTTT.

This clone is a singleton in its sample. CDR3 nucleotide sequence: TGTGCCAGCAGCTTCGGGACAGGGCCGAACACTGAAGCTTTCTTT. It codes for CASSFGTGPNTEAFF. This rearrangement joins TRBV5-8 to TRBJ1-1; TRBD1 matches 9 bases. Germline V gene sequence: CDR1 SGHTS, CDR2 YDEGEE. The CDR3 consists of 15 residues. V shed 2 bases, J shed 1 base, and the junction held 3 bases outside the gene matches.

This clone has just a few counts. The CDR3 region is CASSLVASMNTEAFF. In DNA, the CDR3 is TGTGCCAGCAGCTTAGTTGCGTCTATGAACACTGAAGCTTTCTTT. V gene TRBV7-8 combines with J gene TRBJ1-1; D uncertain. There are 15 residues in the CDR3. Germline V gives CDR1 SGHVS, CDR2 FQNEAQ. Trimming pared 1 base from V and 0 bases from J, leaving 9 bases between.

This sequence joins TRBV2 and TRBJ2-5, with D maybe TRBD1 (6 bases). V was trimmed by 7 bases and J by 5 bases, leaving 17 bases between them. The CDR3 spans 14 residues. CDR1 SNHLY and CDR2 FYNNEI come from the germline V gene. The CDR3 DNA is TGTGCCAGCATTAAGAGACAGGTGATCGAGACCCAGTACTTC. Protein: CASIKRQVIETQYF.

The chain combines TRBV30 with TRBJ2-2, with 9 bases that match TRBD2. The V and J ends lost 3 bases and 7 bases, in that order; junction bases with no gene match: 12. CDR1 is GTSNPN, CDR2 SVGIG, per germline (reference sequence). This CDR3 has 16 residues. CDR3 DNA sequence: TGTGCCTGGAGCGGTCCGGCGGGGGGGTCATACGGGGAGCTGTTTTTT. It specifies CAWSGPAGGSYGELFF.

The chain combines TRBV5-6 with TRBJ1-5; 7 positions match TRBD1. Germline trimming cut 1 base from V and 6 bases from J; bases unmatched to any gene: 7. The germline CDR1 and CDR2 sequences are SGHDT and YYEEEE. There are 15 residues in the CDR3. CDR3 sequence: CASSLRAGGGQPQHF. In DNA, the CDR3 is TGTGCCAGCAGCTTGAGGGCAGGGGGTGGTCAGCCCCAGCATTTT. The variable domain in full, completed from reference TRBV5-6 and TRBJ1-5, reads DAGVTQSPTHLIKTRGQQVTLRCSPKSGHDTVSWYQQALGQGPQFIFQYYEEEERQRGNFPDRFSGHQFPNYSSELNVNALLLGDSALYLCASSLRAGGGQPQHFGDGTRLSIL.

The chain joins TRBV5-4 to TRBJ1-1, with D possibly being TRBD1 (5 bases). The CDR3 spans 13 residues. Germline CDR1 is SGHNT and CDR2 is YYREEE (reference sequence). The germline V and J ends were trimmed by 5 bases and 5 bases, with 13 bases remaining between them. For the CDR3, the DNA is TGTGCCAGCAGTTTCCGGGGGGAGACTGAAGCTTTCTTT. Protein: CASSFRGETEAFF.

The DNA for the CDR3 is TGTGCCAGCAGAAGGACAGGGATCACAGATACGCAGTATTTT. The encoded protein is CASRRTGITDTQYF. The chain is built from TRBV6-5 and TRBJ2-3; TRBD1 agrees at 8 bases. V was clipped by 6 bases and J by 2 bases; unmatched bases: 4. The CDR3 is 14 amino acids. The germline gives CDR1 MNHEY, CDR2 SVGAGI.

V usage is TRBV6-1 and J usage is TRBJ1-5; D is ambiguous. The V end was cut by 0 bases, the J end by 6 bases, with 9 bases between. CDR3 length: 14 amino acids. Germline V gives CDR1 MNHNS, CDR2 SASEGT. CDR3 in DNA: TGTGCCAGCAGTGAAGCAATAACGGGTCAGCCCCAGCATTTT. The encoded protein is CASSEAITGQPQHF.

J is TRBJ1-3 and V is TRBV10-3; no clear D. Per the germline V gene, CDR1 is ENHRY and CDR2 is SYGVKD. V gave up 3 bases and J gave up 2 bases, with 8 bases separating them. The CDR3 covers 14 residues. CDR3 residues: CAISESDAGNTIYF. In nucleotides, the CDR3 is TGTGCCATCAGTGAATCCGACGCTGGAAACACCATATATTTT.

V gene TRBV5-1 combines with J gene TRBJ1-4, with D possibly matching TRBD1 (6 bases). V was clipped by 6 bases and J by 0 bases, with 12 bases between them. Germline CDR1 is SGHRS and CDR2 is YFSETQ. This CDR3 contains 15 residues. In DNA form, the CDR3 reads TGCGCCAGCAAGGAGGGGACAACAACTAATGAAAAACTGTTTTTT. This translates into CASKEGTTTNEKLFF.

The V and J genes are TRBV2 and TRBJ1-4; 10 nucleotides line up with TRBD1. The germline V gene encodes CDR1 SNHLY and CDR2 FYNNEI. V lost 7 bases and J lost 8; bases outside the gene matches: 7. The CDR3 covers 14 residues. Written as DNA, the CDR3 is TGTGCCAGCACCAAGGGACAGGGGAGGGAAAAACTGTTTTTT. As protein: CASTKGQGREKLFF.

This chain connects TRBV19 to TRBJ2-3, with 12 bases identical to TRBD1. The ends lost 5 bases at V and 5 bases at J; junction bases unmatched: 5. Per the germline V gene, CDR1 is LNHDA and CDR2 is SQIVND (reference sequence). There are 15 residues in the CDR3. CDR3 sequence reads: CASSPGTGGKDTQYF. The CDR3 DNA is TGTGCCAGTAGTCCTGGGACAGGGGGCAAAGATACGCAGTATTTT.